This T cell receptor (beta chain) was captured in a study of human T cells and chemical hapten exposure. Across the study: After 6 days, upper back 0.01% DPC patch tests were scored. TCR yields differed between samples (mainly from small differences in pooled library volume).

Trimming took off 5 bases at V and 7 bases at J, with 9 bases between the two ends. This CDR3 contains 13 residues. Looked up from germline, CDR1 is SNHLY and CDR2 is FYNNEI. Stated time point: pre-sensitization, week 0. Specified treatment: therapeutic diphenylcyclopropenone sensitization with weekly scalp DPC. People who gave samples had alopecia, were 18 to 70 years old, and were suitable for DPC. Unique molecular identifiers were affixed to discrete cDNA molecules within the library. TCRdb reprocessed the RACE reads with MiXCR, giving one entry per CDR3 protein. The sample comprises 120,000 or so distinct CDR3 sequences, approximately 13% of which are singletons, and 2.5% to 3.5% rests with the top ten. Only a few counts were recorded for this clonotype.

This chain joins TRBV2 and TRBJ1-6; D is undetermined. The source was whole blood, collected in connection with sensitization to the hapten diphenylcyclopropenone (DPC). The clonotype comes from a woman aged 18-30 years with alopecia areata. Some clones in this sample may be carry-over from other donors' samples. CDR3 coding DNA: TGTGCCAGCAGTAGTAGGCAAAATTCACCCCTCCACTTT. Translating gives CASSSRQNSPLHF.